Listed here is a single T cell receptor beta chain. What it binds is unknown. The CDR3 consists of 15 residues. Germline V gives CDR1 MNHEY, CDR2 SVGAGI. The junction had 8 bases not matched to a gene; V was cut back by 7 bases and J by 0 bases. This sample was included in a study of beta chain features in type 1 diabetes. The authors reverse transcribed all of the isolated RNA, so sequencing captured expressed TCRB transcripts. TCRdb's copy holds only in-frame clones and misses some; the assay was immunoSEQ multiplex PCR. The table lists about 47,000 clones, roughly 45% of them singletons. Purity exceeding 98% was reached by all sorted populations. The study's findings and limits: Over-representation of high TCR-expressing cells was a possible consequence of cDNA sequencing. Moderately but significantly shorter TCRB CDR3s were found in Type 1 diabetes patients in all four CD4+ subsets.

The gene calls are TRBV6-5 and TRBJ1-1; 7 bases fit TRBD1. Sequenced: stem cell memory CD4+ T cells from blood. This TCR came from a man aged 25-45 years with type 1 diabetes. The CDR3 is CASTKTGLMNTEAFF. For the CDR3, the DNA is TGTGCCAGCACTAAGACAGGGTTGATGAACACTGAAGCTTTCTTT.